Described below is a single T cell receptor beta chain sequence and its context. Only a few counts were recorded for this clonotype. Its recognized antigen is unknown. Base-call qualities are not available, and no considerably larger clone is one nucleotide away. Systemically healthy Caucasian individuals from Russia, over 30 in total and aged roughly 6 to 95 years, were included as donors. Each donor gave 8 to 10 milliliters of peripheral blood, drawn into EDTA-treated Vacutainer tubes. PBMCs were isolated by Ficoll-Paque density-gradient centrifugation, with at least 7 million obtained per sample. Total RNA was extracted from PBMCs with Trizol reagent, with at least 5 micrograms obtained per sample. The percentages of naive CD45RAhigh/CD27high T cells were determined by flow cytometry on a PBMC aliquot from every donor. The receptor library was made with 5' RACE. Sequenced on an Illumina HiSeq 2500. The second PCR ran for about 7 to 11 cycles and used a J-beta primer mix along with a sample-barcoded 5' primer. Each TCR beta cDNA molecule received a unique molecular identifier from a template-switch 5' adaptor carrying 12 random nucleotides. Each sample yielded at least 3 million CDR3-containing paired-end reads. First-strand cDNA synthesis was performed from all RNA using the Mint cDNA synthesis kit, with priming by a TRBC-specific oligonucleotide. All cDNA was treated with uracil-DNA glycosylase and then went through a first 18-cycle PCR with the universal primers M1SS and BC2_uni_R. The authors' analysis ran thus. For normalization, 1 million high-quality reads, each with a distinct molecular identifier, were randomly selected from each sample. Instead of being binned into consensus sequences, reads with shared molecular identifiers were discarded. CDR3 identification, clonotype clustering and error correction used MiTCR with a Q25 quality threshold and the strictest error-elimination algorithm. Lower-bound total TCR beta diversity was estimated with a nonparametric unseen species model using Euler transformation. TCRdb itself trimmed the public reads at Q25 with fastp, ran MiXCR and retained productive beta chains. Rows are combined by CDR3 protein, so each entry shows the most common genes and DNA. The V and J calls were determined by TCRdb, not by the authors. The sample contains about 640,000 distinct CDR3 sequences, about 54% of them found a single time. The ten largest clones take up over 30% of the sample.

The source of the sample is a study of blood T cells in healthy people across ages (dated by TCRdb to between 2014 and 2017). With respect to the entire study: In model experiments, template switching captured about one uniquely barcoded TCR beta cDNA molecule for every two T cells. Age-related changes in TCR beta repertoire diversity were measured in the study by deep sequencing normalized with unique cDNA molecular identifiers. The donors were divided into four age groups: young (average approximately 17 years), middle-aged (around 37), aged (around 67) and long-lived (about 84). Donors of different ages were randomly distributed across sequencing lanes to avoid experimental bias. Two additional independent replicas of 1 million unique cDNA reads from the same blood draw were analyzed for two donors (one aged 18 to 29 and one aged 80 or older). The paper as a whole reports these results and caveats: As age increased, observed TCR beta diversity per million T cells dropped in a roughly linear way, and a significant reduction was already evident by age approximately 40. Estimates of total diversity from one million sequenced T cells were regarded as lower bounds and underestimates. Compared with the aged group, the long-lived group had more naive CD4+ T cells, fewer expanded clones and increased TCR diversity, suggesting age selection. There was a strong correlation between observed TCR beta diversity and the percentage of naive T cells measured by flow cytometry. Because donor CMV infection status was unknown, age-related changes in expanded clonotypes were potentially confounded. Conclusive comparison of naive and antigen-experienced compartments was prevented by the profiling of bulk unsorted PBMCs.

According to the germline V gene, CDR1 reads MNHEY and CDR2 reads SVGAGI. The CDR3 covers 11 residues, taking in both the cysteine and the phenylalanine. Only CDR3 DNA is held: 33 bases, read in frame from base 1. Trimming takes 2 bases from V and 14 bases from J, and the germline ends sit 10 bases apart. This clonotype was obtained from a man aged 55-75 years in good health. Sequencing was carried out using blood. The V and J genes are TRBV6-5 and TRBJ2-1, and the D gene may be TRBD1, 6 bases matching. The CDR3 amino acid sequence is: CASSYGDTKFF. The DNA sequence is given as TGTGCCAGCAGTTACGGGGACACGAAGTTCTTC.